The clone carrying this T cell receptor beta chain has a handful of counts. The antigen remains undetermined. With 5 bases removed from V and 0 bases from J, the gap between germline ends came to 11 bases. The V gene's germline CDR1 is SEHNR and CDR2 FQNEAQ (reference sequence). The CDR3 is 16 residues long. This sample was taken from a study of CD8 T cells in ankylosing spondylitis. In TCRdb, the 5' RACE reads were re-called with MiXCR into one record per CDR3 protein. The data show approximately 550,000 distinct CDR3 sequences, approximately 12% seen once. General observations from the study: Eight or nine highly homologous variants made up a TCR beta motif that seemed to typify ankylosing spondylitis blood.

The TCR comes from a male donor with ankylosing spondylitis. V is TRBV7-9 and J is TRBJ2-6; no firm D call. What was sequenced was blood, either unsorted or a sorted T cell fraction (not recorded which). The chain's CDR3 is CASSPIQVSGANVLTF. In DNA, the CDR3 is TGTGCCAGCAGCCCAATTCAAGTCTCTGGGGCCAACGTCCTGACTTTC. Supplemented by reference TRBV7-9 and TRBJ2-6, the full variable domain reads DTGVSQNPRHKITKRGQNVTFRCDPISEHNRLYWYRQTLGQGPEFLTYFQNEAQLEKSRLLSDRFSAERPKGSFSTLEIQRTEQGDSAMYLCASSPIQVSGANVLTFGAGSRLTVL.